The entry below describes one TCR beta chain. Trimming removed 3 bases at V and 0 bases at J, with 9 bases between. Germline lookup yields CDR1 MNHEY and CDR2 SMNVEV (reference sequence). The CDR3 loop spans 15 amino acids. The sample comes from a study of CD4 T cells in relation to SARS-CoV-2 and coronaviruses. Whole-study context: The restricting HLA molecule for shared crossreactive spike epitopes was mapped.

Profiling relied on immunoSEQ multiplex PCR, and the TCRdb table lists in-frame clones only, not all of them. This table has about 59,000 clones, 80% to 90% appearing once. Unexposed donor CD4+ T cells date from about 2010-2018, before the COVID-19 pandemic. Naive and memory CD4+ T cells were separated from cryopreserved PBMCs. Material for sequencing was memory CD4+ T cells from PBMCs. The V gene is TRBV27, the J gene TRBJ1-3; no definite D call. This TCR was sampled from a human donor in good health. CDR3 sequence: CASSFSGSSGNTIYF. CDR3 DNA: TGTGCCAGCAGTTTCTCGGGGAGCTCTGGAAACACCATATATTTT.